The 30 T cell receptor beta chains in this list originate from one sample, sequenced in a study of shared clonotypes between healthy human individuals. Assay used: immunoSEQ multiplex PCR; TCRdb lists only in-frame clones, some missing. The data hold a few million clones, with 85% to 95% observed a single time. The sequencing sample was made of naive CD4+ T cells from PBMCs. Subset denoted: CD45RA+ positively selected. The source of these receptors is a man aged 18 to 30 in good health. Some clones in this sample may be carry-over from other donors' samples.

This rearrangement joins TRBV7-2 to TRBJ2-3; unclear D gene. V lost 1 base and J 8 bases, leaving 7 bases between the germline ends. Germline V CDR1 and CDR2: SGHTA, FQGNSA. The CDR3 covers 12 residues. The chain's CDR3 is CASSLDASTQYF. The CDR3 coding sequence is TGTGCCAGCAGCTTAGATGCCTCTACGCAGTATTTT.

The V call is TRBV2, the J call TRBJ1-5; perhaps TRBD1 as D (6 bases). V was shortened by 4 bases and J by 5 bases, with 12 bases between the two germline ends. This CDR3 has 14 amino acids. In germline, CDR1 is SNHLY, CDR2 FYNNEI. The CDR3: CASSGQVPDQPQHF. Here the CDR3 DNA reads TGTGCCAGCAGTGGACAGGTTCCAGATCAGCCCCAGCATTTT. Based on the CDR3 plus reference TRBV2 and TRBJ1-5, the full variable domain is EPEVTQTPSHQVTQMGQEVILRCVPISNHLYFYWYRQILGQKVEFLVSFYNNEISEKSEIFDDQFSVERPDGSNFTLKIRSTKLEDSAMYFCASSGQVPDQPQHFGDGTRLSIL.

The chain is built from TRBV28 and TRBJ2-5; a possible D gene is TRBD1 (5 bases). Germline values: CDR1 MDHEN, CDR2 SYDVKM. The CDR3 is 18 amino acids. V was shortened by 2 bases and J by 4 bases, with 23 bases between the two germline ends. CDR3 sequence: CASSLLPTTASLSETQYF. The CDR3, as DNA: TGTGCCAGCAGTTTACTCCCCACGACAGCTAGTCTTTCAGAGACCCAGTACTTC.

The sample holds one count of this clone. The J gene is TRBJ1-1, the V gene TRBV5-1; 10 bases are a match to TRBD1. After removal of 5 bases from V and 0 bases from J, the junction contained 7 bases not matched to a gene. CDR3 size: 16 residues. CDR1 SGHRS and CDR2 YFSETQ come from the germline V gene. This CDR3 reads CASRTGTGAMNTEAFF. The CDR3 nucleotides are TGCGCCAGCAGAACCGGGACAGGGGCAATGAACACTGAAGCTTTCTTT. Looking up the rest from reference TRBV5-1 and TRBJ1-1 gives the full variable domain: KAGVTQTPRYLIKTRGQQVTLSCSPISGHRSVSWYQQTPGQGLQFLFEYFSETQRNKGNFPGRFSGRQFSNSRSEMNVSTLELGDSALYLCASRTGTGAMNTEAFFGQGTRLTVV.

This rearrangement joins TRBV5-5 to TRBJ2-1; 10 bases are shared with TRBD2. The CDR3 contains 14 residues. Germline trimming cut 4 bases from V and 10 bases from J; bases unmatched to any gene: 8. The germline CDR1 and CDR2 sequences are SGHKS and YYEKEE (reference sequence). DNA for the CDR3: TGTGCCAGCAGCGCAGGACTAGCGGTACTAGAGCAGTTCTTC. Translating gives CASSAGLAVLEQFF. Drawing the rest from reference TRBV5-5 and TRBJ2-1, the complete variable domain is DAGVTQSPTHLIKTRGQQVTLRCSPISGHKSVSWYQQVLGQGPQFIFQYYEKEERGRGNFPDRFSARQFPNYSSELNVNALLLGDSALYLCASSAGLAVLEQFFGPGTRLTVL.

The chain links TRBV29-1 to TRBJ2-3; D is perhaps TRBD1 (5 bases). Germline V gene data show CDR1 as SQVTM and CDR2 as ANQGSEA. The CDR3 contains 15 residues. Trimming removed 1 base from V and 2 bases from J, with 13 bases in between. The CDR3, as DNA: TGCAGCGTTGAAGGGCGGACACCCCTCACAGATACGCAGTATTTT. Its translation is CSVEGRTPLTDTQYF.

This rearrangement joins TRBV7-3 to TRBJ2-7, with 12 bases that match TRBD2. The ends lost 4 bases at V and 2 bases at J; junction bases unmatched: 3. CDR3 length: 15 residues. Per the germline V gene, CDR1 is SGHTA and CDR2 is FQGTGA. The CDR3 here is CASSSGLAGPYEQYF. The CDR3 DNA sequence: TGTGCCAGCAGCTCGGGACTAGCGGGCCCCTACGAGCAGTACTTC.

The chain couples TRBV5-1 to TRBJ2-3; D could derive from TRBD1 or TRBD2 (5 bases each). The CDR3 is 13 amino acids. V dropped 7 bases and J dropped 3 bases, with 12 bases sitting between them. Germline assignment: CDR1 SGHRS and CDR2 YFSETQ. Here the CDR3 DNA reads TGCGCCAGCCACACCGAGGGGACAGATACGCAGTATTTT. Its translation: CASHTEGTDTQYF.

The chain joins TRBV18 to TRBJ1-1; D remains ambiguous. The CDR3 sequence is 14 residues long. Germline values: CDR1 KGHSH, CDR2 LQKENI. Trimming took off 6 bases at V and 0 bases at J, with 11 bases between the two ends. The CDR3 is CASSQTQMNTEAFF. CDR3 nucleotides: TGTGCCAGCTCTCAGACTCAGATGAACACTGAAGCTTTCTTT.

The genes are TRBV7-9 and TRBJ1-4; D uncertain. This CDR3 is 14 amino acids long. With 2 bases removed from V and 8 bases from J, the gap between germline ends came to 12 bases. Germline assignment: CDR1 SEHNR and CDR2 FQNEAQ (reference sequence). The DNA of the CDR3 is TGTGCCAGCAGCTTATTAAATCCGGGGGAAAAACTGTTTTTT. Its translation: CASSLLNPGEKLFF.

This clone was seen once. The V and J genes are TRBV28 and TRBJ1-5; 10 bases fit TRBD1. J gave up 3 bases and V 3 bases, and 5 bases lay outside the gene matches. Germline lookup yields CDR1 MDHEN and CDR2 SYDVKM. The CDR3 has 16 amino acids. CDR3 nucleotide sequence: TGTGCCAGCAGTTTCTCGGGACAGGGGAACAATCAGCCCCAGCATTTT. It yields the protein CASSFSGQGNNQPQHF.

The chain links TRBV5-6 to TRBJ2-5, with D tentatively TRBD1 (5 bases). V lost 4 bases to trimming and J lost 5 bases, with 15 bases between them. CDR3 length: 14 residues. The germline gives CDR1 SGHDT, CDR2 YYEEEE. CDR3 nucleotides: TGTGCCAGCAGCATCAGGGATGTTGGGGAGACCCAGTACTTC. This gives the protein CASSIRDVGETQYF.

This clone was seen more than once but under ten times. The chain carries TRBV25-1 and TRBJ1-1; D is ambiguous. Germline-derived CDR1 and CDR2 are MGHDK and SYGVNS. V lost 2 bases and J lost 4, with 2 bases in between. The CDR3 is made up of 11 amino acids. Here the CDR3 reads CASSELTEAFF. The CDR3 region has the DNA TGTGCCAGCAGTGAACTCACTGAAGCTTTCTTT.

A word on this clone: Other DNA sequences in this sample translate to the same CDR3. The genes are TRBV28 and TRBJ1-2; unclear D gene. V was shortened by 4 bases and J by 7 bases, with 4 bases between the two germline ends. This CDR3 is 10 amino acids long. The V gene's germline CDR1 is MDHEN and CDR2 SYDVKM. CDR3 DNA: TGTGCCAGCAGTTCCGTTGGCTACACCTTC. Protein: CASSSVGYTF.

This chain links TRBV28 with TRBJ2-6, with D maybe TRBD1 (5 bases). This CDR3 region has 18 residues. Trimming shortened V by 6 bases and J by 1 base, and 19 bases separated the two germline ends. Per the germline V gene, CDR1 is MDHEN and CDR2 is SYDVKM. CDR3 protein: CASSHLGAGLSGANVLTF. The CDR3 DNA sequence: TGTGCCAGCAGCCACCTAGGGGCCGGGTTGTCTGGGGCCAACGTCCTGACTTTC. Full variable domain (rest looked up from reference TRBV28 and TRBJ2-6): DVKVTQSSRYLVKRTGEKVFLECVQDMDHENMFWYRQDPGLGLRLIYFSYDVKMKEKGDIPEGYSVSREKKERFSLILESASTNQTSMYLCASSHLGAGLSGANVLTFGAGSRLTVL.

The rearrangement links TRBV19 to TRBJ2-3; D possibly uses TRBD1 or TRBD2 (5 bases each). V lost 6 bases and J lost 0, with 13 bases in between. The CDR3 loop spans 15 amino acids. Germline V gives CDR1 LNHDA, CDR2 SQIVND (reference sequence). CDR3 coding DNA: TGTGCCAGTAGAAAGGGACCGATTAGCACAGATACGCAGTATTTT. It codes for CASRKGPISTDTQYF.

The V call is TRBV20-1, the J call TRBJ1-1; D gene uncertain. V was cut by 6 bases and J by 8 bases, with 10 bases left in between. This CDR3 comprises 10 residues. Per the germline V gene, CDR1 is DFQATT and CDR2 is SNEGSKA (reference sequence). CDR3 loop: CSADRIEAFF. For the CDR3, the DNA is TGCAGTGCCGATAGGATAGAAGCTTTCTTT.

CDR3 residues: CASSVWETGASEQYF. The CDR3 region has the DNA TGTGCCAGCAGTGTATGGGAGACAGGGGCGAGCGAGCAGTACTTC. This chain uses TRBV6-1 with TRBJ2-7; 8 bases line up with TRBD1. The V and J ends lost 4 bases and 6 bases, in that order; junction bases with no gene match: 11. The CDR3 totals 15 residues. Germline V gene data show CDR1 as MNHNS and CDR2 as SASEGT.

In this sample, this clone turned up once. This chain connects TRBV7-9 to TRBJ2-3; TRBD1 agrees at 7 bases. Germline V gene data show CDR1 as SEHNR and CDR2 as FQNEAQ (reference sequence). This CDR3 region has 16 residues. Losses at the gene ends were 5 bases for V and 3 bases for J; bases not matched to a gene: 11. In DNA, the CDR3 is TGTGCCAGCAGCGCCCCCGGGACAGAGTTTACAGATACGCAGTATTTT. This gives the protein CASSAPGTEFTDTQYF.

The V call is TRBV10-1, the J call TRBJ1-2, with D hard to call. This CDR3 has 13 amino acids. V dropped 5 bases and J dropped 2 bases, with 9 bases sitting between them. Germline-derived CDR1 and CDR2 are WNHNN and SYGVQD (reference sequence). The CDR3 DNA reads as TGCGCCAGCAGTCCCTCGGCCAACTATGGCTACACCTTC. Its protein is CASSPSANYGYTF.

The chain uses TRBV28 and TRBJ1-1, with 8 positions matching TRBD1. This CDR3 is built from 18 residues. Germline-derived CDR1 and CDR2 are MDHEN and SYDVKM. Trimming cost V 3 bases and J 4 bases; bases outside gene matches: 16. Written as DNA, the CDR3 is TGTGCCAGCAGTTTTTATCCCGGGCCAGGGGGCTCTGGCACTGAAGCTTTCTTT. Translating it yields CASSFYPGPGGSGTEAFF.

This clone was observed a few times. CDR3 sequence reads: CASSQDTASRQPQHF. Here the CDR3 DNA reads TGTGCCAGCAGCCAAGATACAGCCTCGCGACAGCCCCAGCATTTT. The chain uses TRBV4-2 and TRBJ1-5; D ambiguous. The V gene lost 0 bases and the J gene lost 7 bases, with 13 bases spanning the gap. CDR1 and CDR2 (germline): LGHNA, YNFKEQ. This CDR3 is built from 15 residues.

This rearrangement joins TRBV29-1 to TRBJ1-1; a possible D gene is TRBD1 (6 bases). Trimming removed 6 bases at V and 1 base at J, with 12 bases between. CDR3 length: 13 amino acids. The germline V gene encodes CDR1 SQVTM and CDR2 ANQGSEA. The CDR3 nucleotides read TGCAGCGTGTCTGGACAGACGAACACTGAAGCTTTCTTT. Its translation: CSVSGQTNTEAFF.

Concerning this clone: The same CDR3 arises from other DNA sequences in this sample as well. The chain has TRBV28 and TRBJ1-6; 7 nucleotides match TRBD1. This CDR3 has 13 amino acids. V trimming: 4 bases; J trimming: 7 bases; junction bases outside the gene matches: 1. Germline V gene sequence: CDR1 MDHEN, CDR2 SYDVKM. The CDR3 nucleotides read TGTGCCAGCAGTTGGGACAGAAATTCACCCCTCCACTTT. As protein: CASSWDRNSPLHF.

The chain joins TRBV5-6 to TRBJ1-2; no definite D call. With 6 bases removed from V and 2 bases from J, the gap between germline ends came to 20 bases. Germline lookup yields CDR1 SGHDT and CDR2 YYEEEE. This CDR3 has 16 amino acids. CDR3 nucleotide sequence: TGTGCCAGCACGTCCCCATCGGGTTCGAGGAACTATGGCTACACCTTC. Translation: CASTSPSGSRNYGYTF.

The chain employs TRBV5-5 and TRBJ2-7, with TRBD1 as a possible D gene (5 bases). This CDR3 region has 15 residues. V lost 4 bases to trimming and J lost 3 bases, with 17 bases between them. Germline-derived CDR1 and CDR2 are SGHKS and YYEKEE (reference sequence). The CDR3 region has the DNA TGTGCCAGCAGCCCCGGACAAGTCAGGATCTACGAGCAGTACTTC. Amino acids: CASSPGQVRIYEQYF.

CDR3 loop: CASSVDVRPSLLGNTIYF. The CDR3 nucleotides are TGTGCCAGCAGCGTAGATGTGCGGCCCTCTCTGCTTGGAAACACCATATATTTT. The chain recombines TRBV9 with TRBJ1-3; no definite D call. The length of the CDR3 is 18 residues. V shed 0 bases and J shed 3 bases, with 19 bases lying between them. CDR1 and CDR2 (germline): SGDLS, YYNGEE.

The chain carries TRBV30 and TRBJ1-2; 8 bases agree with TRBD1. This CDR3 contains 15 residues. Trimming at V came to 7 bases and at J to 2 bases, leaving 12 bases not matched to a gene. Germline V gene data show CDR1 as GTSNPN and CDR2 as SVGIG (reference sequence). The DNA for the CDR3 is TGTGCCTCTCGTGGGCAGGGGGCACTCAACTATGGCTACACCTTC. Translation gives CASRGQGALNYGYTF.

Comment on this clone: This specimen includes other DNA sequences encoding the same CDR3. The rearrangement joins TRBV29-1 to TRBJ2-5; tentative D call: TRBD2 (6 bases). Germline assignment: CDR1 SQVTM and CDR2 ANQGSEA. This CDR3 has 12 amino acids. Trimming shortened V by 3 bases and J by 4 bases, and 9 bases separated the two germline ends. The CDR3 is CSVDLGGETQYF. In nucleotides, the CDR3 is TGCAGCGTTGATCTGGGGGGAGAGACCCAGTACTTC.

The chain employs TRBV5-4 and TRBJ2-7; 9 bases fit TRBD1. The CDR3 runs to 15 residues. Germline trimming cut 4 bases from V and 5 bases from J; bases unmatched to any gene: 10. Germline V gene sequence: CDR1 SGHNT, CDR2 YYREEE (reference sequence). CDR3 residues: CASSRTGGVWDEQYF. CDR3 in DNA: TGTGCCAGCAGCCGTACAGGGGGCGTATGGGACGAGCAGTACTTC.